This T cell receptor beta chain was sequenced for a study of tumor-infiltrating lymphocytes in primary liver carcinoma. From roughly 0.45 ug total RNA, TCR beta cDNA was generated with a primer in the constant region. Investigators got TCR beta libraries out of three nested multiplex PCR rounds, done with slightly modified ARM-PCR. TRBV1-TRBV30 forward primers paired with a C-beta reverse primer were used in the first two PCR rounds, which ran roughly 10 cycles each. TCRdb re-called the multiplex PCR reads through MiXCR, storing one row per CDR3 protein. This table has approximately 330,000 distinct CDR3 sequences, roughly 61% appearing once. Of note for this clonotype: The germline gene is not matched at one end of the junction; a read error may be the cause.

The blood RNA (from unsorted whole blood) was obtained, and germline DNA was also extracted. Researchers reported drawing about 3.9 milliliters of peripheral blood before surgery. Per the germline V gene, CDR1 is MDHEN and CDR2 is SYDVKM. This CDR3 region has 13 residues. The V gene is TRBV28, the J gene TRBJ2-2; D possibly uses TRBD1 or TRBD2 (5 bases each). The clonotype was recovered from a man aged 40-49 years with primary liver carcinoma and hepatitis B virus infection. The sequenced sample was peripheral blood. The chain's CDR3 is CASSQGNTRDLFF. In DNA, the CDR3 is TGTGCCAGCAGTCAGGGAAACACCCGGGATCTGTTTTTT.